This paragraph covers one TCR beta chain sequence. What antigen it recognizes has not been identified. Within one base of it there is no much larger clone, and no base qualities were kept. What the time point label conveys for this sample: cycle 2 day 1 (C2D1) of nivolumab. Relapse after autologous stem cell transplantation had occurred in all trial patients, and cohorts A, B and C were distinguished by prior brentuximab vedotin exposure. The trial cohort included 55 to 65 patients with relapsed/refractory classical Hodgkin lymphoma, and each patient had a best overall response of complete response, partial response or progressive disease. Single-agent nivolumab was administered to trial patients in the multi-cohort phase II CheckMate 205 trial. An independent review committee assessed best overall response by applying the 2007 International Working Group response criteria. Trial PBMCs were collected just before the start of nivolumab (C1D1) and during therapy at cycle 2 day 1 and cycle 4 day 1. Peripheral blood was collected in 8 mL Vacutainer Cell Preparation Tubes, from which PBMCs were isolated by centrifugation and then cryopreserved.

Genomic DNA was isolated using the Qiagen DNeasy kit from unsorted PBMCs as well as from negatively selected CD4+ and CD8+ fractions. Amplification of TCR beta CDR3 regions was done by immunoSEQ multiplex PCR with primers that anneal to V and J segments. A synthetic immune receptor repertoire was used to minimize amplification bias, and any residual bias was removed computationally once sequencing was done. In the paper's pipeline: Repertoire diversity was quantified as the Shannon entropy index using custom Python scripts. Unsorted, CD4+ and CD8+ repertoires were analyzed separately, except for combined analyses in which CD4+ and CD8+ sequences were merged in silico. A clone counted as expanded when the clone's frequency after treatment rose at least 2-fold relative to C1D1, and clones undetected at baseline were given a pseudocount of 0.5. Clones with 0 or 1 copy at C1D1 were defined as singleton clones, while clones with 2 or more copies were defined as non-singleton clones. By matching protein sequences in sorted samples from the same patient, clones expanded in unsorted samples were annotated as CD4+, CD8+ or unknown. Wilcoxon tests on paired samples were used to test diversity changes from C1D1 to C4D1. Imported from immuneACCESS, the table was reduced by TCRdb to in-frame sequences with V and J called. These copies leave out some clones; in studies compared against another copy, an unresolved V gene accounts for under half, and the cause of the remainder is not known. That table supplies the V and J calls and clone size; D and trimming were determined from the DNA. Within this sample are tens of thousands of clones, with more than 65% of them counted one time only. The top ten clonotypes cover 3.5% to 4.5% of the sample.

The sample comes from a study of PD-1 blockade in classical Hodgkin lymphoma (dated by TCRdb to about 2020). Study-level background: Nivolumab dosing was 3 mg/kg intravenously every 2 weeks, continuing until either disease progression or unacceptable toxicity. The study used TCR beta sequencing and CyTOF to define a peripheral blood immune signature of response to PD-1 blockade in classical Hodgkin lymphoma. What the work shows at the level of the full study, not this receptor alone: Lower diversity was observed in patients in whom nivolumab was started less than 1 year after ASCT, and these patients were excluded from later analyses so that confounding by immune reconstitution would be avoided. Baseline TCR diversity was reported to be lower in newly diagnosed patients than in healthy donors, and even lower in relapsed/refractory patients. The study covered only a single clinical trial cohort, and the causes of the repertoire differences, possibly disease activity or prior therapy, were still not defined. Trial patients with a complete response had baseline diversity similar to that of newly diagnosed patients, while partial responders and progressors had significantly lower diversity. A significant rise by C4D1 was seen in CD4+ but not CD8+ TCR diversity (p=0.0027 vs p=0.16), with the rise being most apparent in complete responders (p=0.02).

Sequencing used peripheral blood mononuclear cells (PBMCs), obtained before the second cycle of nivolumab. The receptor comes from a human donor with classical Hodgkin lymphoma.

The DNA sequence is TGTGCCAGCTCCACCATTGACAGCGCGGATACGCAGTATTTT. It specifies CASSTIDSADTQYF. The sequence is built from TRBV18 and TRBJ2-3; 5 matching bases give a weak D call of TRBD1. Counted from cysteine to phenylalanine, this CDR3 has 14 amino acids. The entry retains the CDR3 DNA only, 42 bases that are in frame from base 1. The germline V gene provides CDR1 KGHSH and CDR2 LQKENI. Relative to germline, V is 6 bases shorter and J is 6 bases shorter, with 16 bases between their ends.